This T cell receptor beta chain was sequenced in a study of cytomegalovirus exposure and HLA in healthy donors. Overall study findings and caveats: A later analysis revealed that TCR association rates differed between HLA loci, peaking at DRB1 and bottoming out at HLA-C. The majority of TCR sequences were rare, yet some public TCRs appeared in many donors.

It was with 60 Vbeta and 13 Jbeta primers that the PCR ran. Data came from immunoSEQ multiplex PCR; TCRdb stores just in-frame clones and leaves some out. The sample yields about 160,000 clones, 78% seen once. On this clone itself: The antigen is undetermined.

V gave up 1 base and J gave up 4 bases; unmatched junction bases: 2. Germline assignment: CDR1 SGHNT and CDR2 YYREEE (reference sequence). This CDR3 is 15 amino acids long. Sequenced sample: PBMCs. J is TRBJ2-5 and V is TRBV5-4; 12 nucleotides line up with TRBD1. This receptor was taken from a male donor in good health and CMV-seronegative. CDR3 residues: CASSLLGQGAETQYF. CDR3 coding DNA: TGTGCCAGCAGCTTGTTGGGACAGGGGGCAGAGACCCAGTACTTC.